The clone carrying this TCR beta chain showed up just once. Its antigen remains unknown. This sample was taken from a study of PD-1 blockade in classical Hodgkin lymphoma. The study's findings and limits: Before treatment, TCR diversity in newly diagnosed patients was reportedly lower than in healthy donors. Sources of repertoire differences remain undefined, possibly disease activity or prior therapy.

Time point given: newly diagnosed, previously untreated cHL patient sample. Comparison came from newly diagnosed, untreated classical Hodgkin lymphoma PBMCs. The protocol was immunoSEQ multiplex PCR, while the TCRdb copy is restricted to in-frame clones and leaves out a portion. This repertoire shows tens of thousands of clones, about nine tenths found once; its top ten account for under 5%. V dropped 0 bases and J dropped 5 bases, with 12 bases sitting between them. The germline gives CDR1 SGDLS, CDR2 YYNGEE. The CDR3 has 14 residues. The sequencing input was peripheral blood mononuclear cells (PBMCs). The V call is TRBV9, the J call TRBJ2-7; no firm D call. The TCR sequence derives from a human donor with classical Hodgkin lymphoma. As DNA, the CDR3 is TGTGCCAGCAGCGTAGGGGTCAATTCCGACGAGCAGTACTTC. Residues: CASSVGVNSDEQYF.